One sample yielded the 5 T cell receptor beta chains listed below, sequenced in a study of T cells generated in artificial thymic organoids. Semi-nested PCR with reverse primers in the TRAC or TRBC constant regions amplified each chain separately. TCRdb itself ran the 5' RACE reads through MiXCR, one entry per CDR3 protein. The sample contains around 9,300 distinct CDR3 sequences, approximately 16% of which appear only once. The source material was naive CD8+ T cells from the thymus. Noted subset: CD3+TCRalphabeta+CD8SP T cells; for blood, CD45RO-CCR7+ naive CD8+ T cells. Receptors originate from a human donor who gave cord blood stem cells for thymic organoid culture, a cardiac surgery patient who gave postnatal thymus, or a blood donor (not recorded which).

This chain links TRBV7-6 with TRBJ2-7; 7 bases fit TRBD1. Germline V CDR1 and CDR2: SGHVS, FNYEAQ. The CDR3 spans 14 residues. Unmatched junction bases numbered 4, after V lost 4 bases and J lost 1 base. CDR3 amino acids: CASSSRDSSYEQYF. The CDR3 DNA is TGTGCCAGCAGCTCCCGGGACAGTTCCTACGAGCAGTACTTC.

This clonotype is judged medium-sized (0.01 to 0.1%). The genes are TRBV4-2 and TRBJ2-1; the match to TRBD2 covers 10 bases. The V segment lost 3 bases and the J segment 2 bases; nucleotides outside the gene matches: 16. There are 20 residues in the CDR3. CDR1 is LGHNA, CDR2 YNFKEQ, per germline. The CDR3 loop is CASSHLRPKVLAGPYNEQFF. Here the CDR3 DNA reads TGTGCCAGCAGCCATCTCCGACCCAAGGTACTAGCGGGACCCTACAATGAGCAGTTCTTC.

By share, this clonotype ranks as medium-sized. J is TRBJ2-3 and V is TRBV7-8; TRBD2 agrees at 12 bases. Germline CDR1 is SGHVS and CDR2 is FQNEAQ. Unmatched junction bases numbered 7, after V lost 1 base and J lost 2 bases. CDR3 length: 18 amino acids. This CDR3 is CASSLGIGLAGTTDTQYF. The CDR3 DNA is TGTGCCAGCAGCTTAGGTATAGGACTAGCGGGAACCACAGATACGCAGTATTTT.

A word on this clonotype: This may be a read error, as it is one base from a much larger clone. This sequence joins TRBV9 and TRBJ1-1; 7 bases fit TRBD1. Per the germline V gene, CDR1 is SGDLS and CDR2 is YYNGEE. This CDR3 is 15 amino acids long. The chain's CDR3 is CAGSPGGGAGTEAFF. CDR3 nucleotide sequence: TGTGCCGGCAGCCCAGGGGGGGGCGCAGGCACTGAAGCTTTCTTT.

In its sample, this clonotype ranks as medium-sized. This chain links TRBV4-3 with TRBJ2-5, with 9 bases matching TRBD1. V lost 3 bases to trimming and J lost 1 base; unmatched junction nucleotides: 3. This CDR3 contains 15 residues. Germline CDR1 is LGHNA and CDR2 is YSLEER. CDR3 sequence: CASSQWTGVQETQYF. CDR3 bases: TGCGCCAGCAGCCAGTGGACAGGGGTCCAAGAGACCCAGTACTTC.